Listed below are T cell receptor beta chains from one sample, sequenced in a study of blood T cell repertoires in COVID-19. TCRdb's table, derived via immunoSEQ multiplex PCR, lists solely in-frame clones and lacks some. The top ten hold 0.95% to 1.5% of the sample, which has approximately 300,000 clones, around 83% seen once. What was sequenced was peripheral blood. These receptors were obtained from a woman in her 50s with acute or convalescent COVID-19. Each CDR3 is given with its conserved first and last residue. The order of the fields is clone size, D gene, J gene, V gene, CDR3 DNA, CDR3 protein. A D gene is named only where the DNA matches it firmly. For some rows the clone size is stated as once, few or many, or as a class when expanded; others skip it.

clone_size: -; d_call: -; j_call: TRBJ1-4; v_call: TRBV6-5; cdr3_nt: TGTGCCAGCCTTGACAGATTTAATGAAAAACTGTTTTTT; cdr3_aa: CASLDRFNEKLFF
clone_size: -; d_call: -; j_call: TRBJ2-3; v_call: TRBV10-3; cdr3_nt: TGTGCCACTACAGGGAACGCAGATACGCAGTATTTT; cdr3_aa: CATTGNADTQYF
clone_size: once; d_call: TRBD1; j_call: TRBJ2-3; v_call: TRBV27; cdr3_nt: TGTGCCAGCAGTTTAGCGGGACAGGGGGCGAGTTTCACAGATACGCAGTATTTT; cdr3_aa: CASSLAGQGASFTDTQYF
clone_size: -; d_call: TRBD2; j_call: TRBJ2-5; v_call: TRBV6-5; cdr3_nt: TGTGCCAGCAGTTACTCCCCGGGGGGGGAGACCCAGTACTTC; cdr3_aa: CASSYSPGGETQYF
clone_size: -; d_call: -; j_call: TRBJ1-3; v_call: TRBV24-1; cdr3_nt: TGTGCCACCCAGAGGATCTCTGGAAACACCATATATTTT; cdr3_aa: CATQRISGNTIYF
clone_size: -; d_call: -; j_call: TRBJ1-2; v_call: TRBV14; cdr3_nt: TGTGCCAGCAGCCAAGATACGGCGGGTATAGGCGGCTACACCTTC; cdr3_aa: CASSQDTAGIGGYTF
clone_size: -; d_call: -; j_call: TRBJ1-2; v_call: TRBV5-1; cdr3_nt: TGCGCCAGCAGCTTGGAACGAGAAGGCTACACCTTC; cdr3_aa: CASSLEREGYTF
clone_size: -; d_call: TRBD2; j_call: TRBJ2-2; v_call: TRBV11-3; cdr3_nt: TGTGCCAGCAGCCCCTCTAGCGGGGGGACCGGGGAGCTGTTTTTT; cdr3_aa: CASSPSSGGTGELFF
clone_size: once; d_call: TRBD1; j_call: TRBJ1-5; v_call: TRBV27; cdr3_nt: TGTGCCAGCAGTTTGGGGGGACAGACGGGTAATCAGCCCCAGCATTTT; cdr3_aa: CASSLGGQTGNQPQHF
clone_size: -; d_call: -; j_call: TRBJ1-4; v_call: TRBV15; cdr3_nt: TGTGCCACCAGCAGCGGGATCGCGCTTGAAAAACTGTTTTTT; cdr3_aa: CATSSGIALEKLFF
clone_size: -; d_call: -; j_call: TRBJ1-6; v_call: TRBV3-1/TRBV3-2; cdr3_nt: TGTGCCAGCAGCCAAGACCCGGGAAATTCACCCCTCCACTTT; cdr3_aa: CASSQDPGNSPLHF
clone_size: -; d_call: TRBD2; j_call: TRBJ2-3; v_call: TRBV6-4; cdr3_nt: TGTGCCAGCAGTGTACTAGCGGGGAACCCCACAGATACGCAGTATTTT; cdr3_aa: CASSVLAGNPTDTQYF
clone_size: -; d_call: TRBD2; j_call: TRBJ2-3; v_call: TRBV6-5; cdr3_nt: TGTGCCAGCAGTTTTTTGACTAGCGGGACAGATACGCAGTATTTT; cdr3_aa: CASSFLTSGTDTQYF
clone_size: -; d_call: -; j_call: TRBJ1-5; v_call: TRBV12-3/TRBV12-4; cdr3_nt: TGTGCCAGCAGCCAACGGGAAGGACAGCCCCAGCATTTT; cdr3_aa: CASSQREGQPQHF
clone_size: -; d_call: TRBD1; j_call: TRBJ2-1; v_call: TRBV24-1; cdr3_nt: TGTGCCACCAGTGAAGCGCAGGGGGTTGGCAATGAGCAGTTCTTC; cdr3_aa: CATSEAQGVGNEQFF
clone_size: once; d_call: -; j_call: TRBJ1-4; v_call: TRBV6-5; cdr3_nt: TGTGCCAGCAGTTCACGAAGTAGTGCAACTAATGAAAAACTGTTTTTT; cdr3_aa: CASSSRSSATNEKLFF
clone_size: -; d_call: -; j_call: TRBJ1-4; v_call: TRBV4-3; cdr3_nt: TGCGCCAGCAGCCAAGATTTGCCGGCACCAGGGCAGGAAGAAAAACTGTTTTTT; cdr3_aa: CASSQDLPAPGQEEKLFF
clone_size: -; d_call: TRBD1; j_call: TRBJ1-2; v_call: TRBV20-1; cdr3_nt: TGCAGTGCGATGGACAGGGCTGGCTACACCTTC; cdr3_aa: CSAMDRAGYTF
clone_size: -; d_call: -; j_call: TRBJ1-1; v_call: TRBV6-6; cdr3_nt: TGTGCCAGCAGTTACTCGCACGGGGACACTGAAGCTTTCTTT; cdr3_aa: CASSYSHGDTEAFF
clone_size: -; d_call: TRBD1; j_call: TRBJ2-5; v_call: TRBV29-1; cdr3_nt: TGCAGCGTGCCCGGGACAGGGGACGTAATAGCGGAGACCCAGTACTTC; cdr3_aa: CSVPGTGDVIAETQYF
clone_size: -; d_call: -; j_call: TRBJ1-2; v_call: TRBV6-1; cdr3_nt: TGTGCCAGCAGTGAATCGGTCCTATATGGCTACACCTTC; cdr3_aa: CASSESVLYGYTF
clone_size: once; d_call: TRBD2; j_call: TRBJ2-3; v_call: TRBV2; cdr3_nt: TGTGCCAGCAGTCCGGGACTAGTTTCGGATACGCAGTATTTT; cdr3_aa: CASSPGLVSDTQYF
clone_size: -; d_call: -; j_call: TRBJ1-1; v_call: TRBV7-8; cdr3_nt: TGTGCCAGCAGCTTATTGGGTGGGAGGAACACTGAAGCTTTCTTT; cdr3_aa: CASSLLGGRNTEAFF
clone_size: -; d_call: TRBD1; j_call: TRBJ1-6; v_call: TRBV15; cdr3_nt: TGTGCCACCAGCAGAGGACAGGGGGCTTCACCCCTCCACTTT; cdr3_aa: CATSRGQGASPLHF
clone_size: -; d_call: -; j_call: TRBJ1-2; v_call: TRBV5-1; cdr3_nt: TGCGCCAGCAGCCCCGACAGCAACTATGGCTACACCTTC; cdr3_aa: CASSPDSNYGYTF
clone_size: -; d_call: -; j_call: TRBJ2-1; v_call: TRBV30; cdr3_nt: TGTGCCTGGACAGGTTTCGGACTAGGGGGCAATGAGCAGTTCTTC; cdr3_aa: CAWTGFGLGGNEQFF
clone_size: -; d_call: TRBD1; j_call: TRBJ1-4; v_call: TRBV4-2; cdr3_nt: TGTGCCAGCAGCCAACCGGACAGGTTAAATGAAAAACTGTTTTTT; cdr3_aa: CASSQPDRLNEKLFF
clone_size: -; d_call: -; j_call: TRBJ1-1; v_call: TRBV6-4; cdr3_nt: TGTGCCAGCAGTGACTCGAGCCGAGGCACTGAAGCTTTCTTT; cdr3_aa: CASSDSSRGTEAFF
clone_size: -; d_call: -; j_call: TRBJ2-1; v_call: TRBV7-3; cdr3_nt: TGTGCCAGCAGCTTAAAAGTTTCCGGGGAAAATGAGCAGTTCTTC; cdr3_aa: CASSLKVSGENEQFF
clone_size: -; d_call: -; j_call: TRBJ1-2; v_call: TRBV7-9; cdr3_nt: TGTGCCAGCCCGATCTCAGGCGAGGGCTACACCTTC; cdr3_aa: CASPISGEGYTF
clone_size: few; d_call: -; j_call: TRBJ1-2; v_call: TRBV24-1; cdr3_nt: TGTGCCACCGCAGGGTGGGGGGAAAACTATGGCTACACCTTC; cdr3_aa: CATAGWGENYGYTF
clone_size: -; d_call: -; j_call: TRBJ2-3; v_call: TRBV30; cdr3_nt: TGTGCCTGGAGAGCTAGCGCTAGCACAGATACGCAGTATTTT; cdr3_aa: CAWRASASTDTQYF
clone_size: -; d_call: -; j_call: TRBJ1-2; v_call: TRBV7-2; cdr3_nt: TGTGCCAGCAGCTTAAGACGCGGAAACAACTATGGCTACACCTTC; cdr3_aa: CASSLRRGNNYGYTF
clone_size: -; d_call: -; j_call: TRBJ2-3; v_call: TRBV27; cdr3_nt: TGTGCCAGCCAACAAGTTAGACACACAGATACGCAGTATTTT; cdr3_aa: CASQQVRHTDTQYF
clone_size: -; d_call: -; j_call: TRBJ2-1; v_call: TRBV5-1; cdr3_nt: TGCGCCAGCAGCTTGGCCACCGGAGAGGCCTACAATGAGCAGTTCTTC; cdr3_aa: CASSLATGEAYNEQFF
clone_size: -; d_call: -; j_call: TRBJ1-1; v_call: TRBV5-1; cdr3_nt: TGCGCCAGCAGCTTACAGGGAGCTTGGGGTCCTGGAGAAGCTTTCTTT; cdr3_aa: CASSLQGAWGPGEAFF
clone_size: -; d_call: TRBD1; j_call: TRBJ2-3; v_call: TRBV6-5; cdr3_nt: TGTGCCAGCAGAGTACAGGGGGCTCGAGATACGCAGTATTTT; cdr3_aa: CASRVQGARDTQYF
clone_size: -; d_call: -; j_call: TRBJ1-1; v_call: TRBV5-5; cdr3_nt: TGTGCCAGCACCGCGGACAGTTTCATGAACACTGAAGCTTTCTTT; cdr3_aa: CASTADSFMNTEAFF
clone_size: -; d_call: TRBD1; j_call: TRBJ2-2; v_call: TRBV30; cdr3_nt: TGTGCCTGGGAACAGGGGGCGGGGGCCGGGGAGCTGTTTTTT; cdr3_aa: CAWEQGAGAGELFF
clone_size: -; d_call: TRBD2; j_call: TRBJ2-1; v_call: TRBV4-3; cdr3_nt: TGCGCCAGCAGCCAAGTGACTAGCGGGAGGCAGTTCTTC; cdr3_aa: CASSQVTSGRQFF
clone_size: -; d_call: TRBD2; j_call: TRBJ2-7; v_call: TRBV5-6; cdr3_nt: TGTGCCAGCAGCCGCGGACTAGCGGTCTCCTACGAGCAGTACTTC; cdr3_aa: CASSRGLAVSYEQYF
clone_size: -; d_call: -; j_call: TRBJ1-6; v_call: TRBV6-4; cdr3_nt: TGTGCCAGCAGTGACTCGCAGGGTCCAAAATCACCCCTCCACTTT; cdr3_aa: CASSDSQGPKSPLHF
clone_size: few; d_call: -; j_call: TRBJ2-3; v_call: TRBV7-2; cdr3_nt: TGTGCCAGCAGCGTCCTCGGGGGCACAGATACGCAGTATTTT; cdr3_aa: CASSVLGGTDTQYF
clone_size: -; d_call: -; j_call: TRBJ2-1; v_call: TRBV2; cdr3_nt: TGTGCCAGCAGTGAAAGTCACAGGTACAATGAGCAGTTCTTC; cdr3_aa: CASSESHRYNEQFF
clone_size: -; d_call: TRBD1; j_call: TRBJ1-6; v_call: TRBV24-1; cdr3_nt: TGTGCCACCAGTCGGACAGGGAATTCACCCCTCCACTTT; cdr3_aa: CATSRTGNSPLHF
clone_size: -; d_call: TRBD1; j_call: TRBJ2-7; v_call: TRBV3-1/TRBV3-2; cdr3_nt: TGTGCCAGCAGCCAAGGGTCCCTGACAGGGGGGGCGGAGCAGTACTTC; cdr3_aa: CASSQGSLTGGAEQYF
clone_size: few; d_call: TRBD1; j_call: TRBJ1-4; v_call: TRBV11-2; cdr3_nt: TGTGCCAGCAGGGATTGGACAGGCGGGCTTAATGAAAAACTGTTTTTT; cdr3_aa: CASRDWTGGLNEKLFF
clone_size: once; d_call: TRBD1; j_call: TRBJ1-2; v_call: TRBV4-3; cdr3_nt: TGCGCCAGCAGCCCGCTAGGGACAGGGGTAGGCTACACCTTC; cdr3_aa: CASSPLGTGVGYTF
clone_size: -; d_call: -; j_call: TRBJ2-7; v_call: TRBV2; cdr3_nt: TGTGCCAGCAGTGCCGGTCCGATTGTATTGGTGCAGTACTTC; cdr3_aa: CASSAGPIVLVQYF
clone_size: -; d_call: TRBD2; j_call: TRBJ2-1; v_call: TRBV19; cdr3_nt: TGTGCCAGTAGTACACGGGAGGGGTCAATCTACAATGAGCAGTTCTTC; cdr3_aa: CASSTREGSIYNEQFF
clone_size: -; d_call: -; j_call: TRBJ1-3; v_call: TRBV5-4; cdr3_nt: TGTGCCGGTGGGATCCGGGGGTCTGGAAACACCATATATTTT; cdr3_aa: CAGGIRGSGNTIYF
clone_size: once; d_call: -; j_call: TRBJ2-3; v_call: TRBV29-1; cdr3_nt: TGTCTGGGGCATACAGATACGCAGTATTTT; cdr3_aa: CLGHTDTQYF
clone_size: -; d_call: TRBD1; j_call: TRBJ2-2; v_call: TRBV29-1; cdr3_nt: TGCAGCGCGCCGACAGGGAAGACCGGGGAGCTGTTTTTT; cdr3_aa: CSAPTGKTGELFF
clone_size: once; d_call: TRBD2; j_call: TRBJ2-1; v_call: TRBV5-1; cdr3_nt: TGCGCCAGCAGCTTAACAGCGGGAGTTACCTACAATGAGCAGTTCTTC; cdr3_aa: CASSLTAGVTYNEQFF